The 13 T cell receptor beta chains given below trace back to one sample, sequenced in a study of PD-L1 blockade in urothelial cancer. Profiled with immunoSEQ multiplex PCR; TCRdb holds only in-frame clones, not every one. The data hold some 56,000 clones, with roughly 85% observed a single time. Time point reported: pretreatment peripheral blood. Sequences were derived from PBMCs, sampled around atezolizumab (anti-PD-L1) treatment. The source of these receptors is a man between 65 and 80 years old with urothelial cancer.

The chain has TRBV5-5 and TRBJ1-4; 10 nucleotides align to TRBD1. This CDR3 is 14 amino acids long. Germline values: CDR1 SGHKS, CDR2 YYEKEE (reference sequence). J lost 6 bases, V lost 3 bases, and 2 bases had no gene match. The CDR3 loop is CASSWTGGDEKLFF. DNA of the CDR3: TGTGCCAGCAGCTGGACAGGGGGAGATGAAAAACTGTTTTTT.

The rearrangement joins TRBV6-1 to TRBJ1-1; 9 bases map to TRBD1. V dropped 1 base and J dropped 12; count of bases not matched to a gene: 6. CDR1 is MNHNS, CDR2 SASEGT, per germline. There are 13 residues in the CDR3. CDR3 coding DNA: TGTGCCAGCAGTGAAGAGGGACAGGGAATGTCTTTCTTT. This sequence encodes CASSEEGQGMSFF.

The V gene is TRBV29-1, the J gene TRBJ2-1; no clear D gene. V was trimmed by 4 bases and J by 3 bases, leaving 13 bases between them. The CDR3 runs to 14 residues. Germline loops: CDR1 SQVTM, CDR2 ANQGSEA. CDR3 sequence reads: CSVGNRLLYNEQFF. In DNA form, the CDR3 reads TGCAGCGTTGGAAACAGATTACTCTACAATGAGCAGTTCTTC.

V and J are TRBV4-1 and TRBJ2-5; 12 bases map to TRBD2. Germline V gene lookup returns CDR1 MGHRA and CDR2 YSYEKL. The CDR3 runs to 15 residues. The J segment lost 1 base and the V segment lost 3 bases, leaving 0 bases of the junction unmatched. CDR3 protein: CASSQTSGGQETQYF. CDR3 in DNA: TGCGCCAGCAGCCAGACTAGCGGGGGCCAAGAGACCCAGTACTTC.

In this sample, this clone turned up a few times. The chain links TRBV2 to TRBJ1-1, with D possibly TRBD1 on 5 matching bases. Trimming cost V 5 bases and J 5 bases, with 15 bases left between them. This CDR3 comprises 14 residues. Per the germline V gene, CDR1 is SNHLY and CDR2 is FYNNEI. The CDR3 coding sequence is TGTGCCAGCAGTCCTCAGGGCGAAGGGACTGAAGCTTTCTTT. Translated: CASSPQGEGTEAFF.

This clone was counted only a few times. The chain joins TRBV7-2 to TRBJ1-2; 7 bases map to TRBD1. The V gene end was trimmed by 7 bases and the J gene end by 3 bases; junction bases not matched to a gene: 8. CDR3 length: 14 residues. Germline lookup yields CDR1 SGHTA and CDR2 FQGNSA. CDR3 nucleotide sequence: TGTGCCAGCACCTTGGACAGGTGGCACTATGGCTACACCTTC. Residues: CASTLDRWHYGYTF.

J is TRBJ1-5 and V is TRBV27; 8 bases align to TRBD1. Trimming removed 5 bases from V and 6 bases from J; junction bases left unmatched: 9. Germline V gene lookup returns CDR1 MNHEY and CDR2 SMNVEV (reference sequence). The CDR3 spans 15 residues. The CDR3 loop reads CASSADRGVFQPQHF. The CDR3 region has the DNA TGTGCCAGCAGTGCCGACAGGGGAGTTTTTCAGCCCCAGCATTTT.

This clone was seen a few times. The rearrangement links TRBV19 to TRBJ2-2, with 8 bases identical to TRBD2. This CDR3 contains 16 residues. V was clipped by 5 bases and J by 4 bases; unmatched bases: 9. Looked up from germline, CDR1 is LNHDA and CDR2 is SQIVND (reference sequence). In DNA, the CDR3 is TGTGCCAGTAGTGTAAATCCCGGGACTAGCACCGGGGAGCTGTTTTTT. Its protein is CASSVNPGTSTGELFF.

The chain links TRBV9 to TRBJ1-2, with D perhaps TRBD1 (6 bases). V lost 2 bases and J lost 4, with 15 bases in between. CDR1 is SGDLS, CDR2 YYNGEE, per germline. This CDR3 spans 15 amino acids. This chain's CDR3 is CASSVDSGGLYGYTF. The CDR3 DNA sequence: TGTGCCAGCAGCGTGGACTCGGGGGGGCTCTATGGCTACACCTTC.

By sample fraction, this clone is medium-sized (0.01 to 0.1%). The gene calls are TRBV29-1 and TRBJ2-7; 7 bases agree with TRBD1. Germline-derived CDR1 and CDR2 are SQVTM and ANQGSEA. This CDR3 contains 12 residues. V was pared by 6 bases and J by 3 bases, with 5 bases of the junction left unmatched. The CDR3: CSVSAGGYEQYF. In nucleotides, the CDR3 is TGCAGCGTCTCGGCAGGGGGCTACGAGCAGTACTTC.

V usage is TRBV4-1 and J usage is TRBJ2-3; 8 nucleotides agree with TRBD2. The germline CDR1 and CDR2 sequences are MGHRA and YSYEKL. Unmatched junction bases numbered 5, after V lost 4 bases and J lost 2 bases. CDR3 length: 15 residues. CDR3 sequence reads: CASSLAGRSTDTQYF. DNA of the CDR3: TGCGCCAGCAGCCTAGCGGGGAGATCCACAGATACGCAGTATTTT.

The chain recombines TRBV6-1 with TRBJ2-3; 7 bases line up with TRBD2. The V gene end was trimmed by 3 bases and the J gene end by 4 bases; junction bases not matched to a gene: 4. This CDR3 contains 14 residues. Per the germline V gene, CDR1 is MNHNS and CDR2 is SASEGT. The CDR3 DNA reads TGTGCCAGCAGTGATTCTGGGGGGGCAGATACGCAGTATTTT. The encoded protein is CASSDSGGADTQYF.

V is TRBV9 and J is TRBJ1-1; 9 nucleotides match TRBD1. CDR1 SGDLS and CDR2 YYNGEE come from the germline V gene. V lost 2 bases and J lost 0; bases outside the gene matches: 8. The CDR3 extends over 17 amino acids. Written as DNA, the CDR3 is TGTGCCAGCAGCGTCCGGGACAGGGACTTCATGAACACTGAAGCTTTCTTT. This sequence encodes CASSVRDRDFMNTEAFF. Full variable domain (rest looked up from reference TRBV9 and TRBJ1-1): DSGVTQTPKHLITATGQRVTLRCSPRSGDLSVYWYQQSLDQGLQFLIQYYNGEERAKGNILERFSAQQFPDLHSELNLSSLELGDSALYFCASSVRDRDFMNTEAFFGQGTRLTVV.